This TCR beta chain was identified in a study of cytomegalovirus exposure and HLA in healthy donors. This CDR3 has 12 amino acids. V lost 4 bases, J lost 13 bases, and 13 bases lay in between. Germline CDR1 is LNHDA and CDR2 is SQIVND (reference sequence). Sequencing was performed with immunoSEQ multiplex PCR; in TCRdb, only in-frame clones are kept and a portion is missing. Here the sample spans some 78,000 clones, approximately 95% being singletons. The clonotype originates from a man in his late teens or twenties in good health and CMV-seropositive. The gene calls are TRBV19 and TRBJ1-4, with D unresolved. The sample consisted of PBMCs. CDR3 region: CASSSGPLGLFF. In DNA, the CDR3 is TGTGCCAGTAGTAGCGGGCCTCTTGGACTGTTTTTT.